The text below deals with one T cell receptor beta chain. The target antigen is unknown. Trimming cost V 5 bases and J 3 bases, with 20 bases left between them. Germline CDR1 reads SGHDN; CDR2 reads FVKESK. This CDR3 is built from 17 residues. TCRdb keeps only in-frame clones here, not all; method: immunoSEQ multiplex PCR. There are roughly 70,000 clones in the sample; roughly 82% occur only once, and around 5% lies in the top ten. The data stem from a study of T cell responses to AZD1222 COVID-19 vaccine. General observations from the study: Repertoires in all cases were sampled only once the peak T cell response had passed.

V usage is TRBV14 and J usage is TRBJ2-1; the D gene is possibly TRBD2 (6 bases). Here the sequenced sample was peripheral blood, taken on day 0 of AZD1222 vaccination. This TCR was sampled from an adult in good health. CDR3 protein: CASSGGPGRGGYNEQFF. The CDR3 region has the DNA TGTGCCAGCAGCGGAGGGCCCGGGCGGGGAGGCTACAATGAGCAGTTCTTC.